This record covers a single T cell receptor (beta chain). The sample comes from a study of blood T cell repertoires in COVID-19. Study-wide background: Samples taken during acute and convalescent COVID-19 were collected in the United States, Italy and Spain. From T cells, B-cell-depleted T cells, or PBMCs came the material, which was cDNA or gDNA.

The method was immunoSEQ multiplex PCR; TCRdb's version includes in-frame clones alone and lacks a portion of them. The sample has around 300,000 clones; around 90% are singletons. The CDR3 spans 15 residues. Looked up from germline, CDR1 is MNHEY and CDR2 is SVGAGI. Trimming shortened V by 0 bases and J by 5 bases, and 11 bases separated the two germline ends. The chain joins TRBV6-5 to TRBJ2-1; a possible D gene is TRBD2 (6 bases). The receptor comes from a man between 18 and 35 years old with active or convalescent COVID-19. The sample was peripheral blood. CDR3: CASSYSGTGNNEQFF. The CDR3 DNA sequence: TGTGCCAGCAGTTACTCAGGGACTGGGAACAATGAGCAGTTCTTC.